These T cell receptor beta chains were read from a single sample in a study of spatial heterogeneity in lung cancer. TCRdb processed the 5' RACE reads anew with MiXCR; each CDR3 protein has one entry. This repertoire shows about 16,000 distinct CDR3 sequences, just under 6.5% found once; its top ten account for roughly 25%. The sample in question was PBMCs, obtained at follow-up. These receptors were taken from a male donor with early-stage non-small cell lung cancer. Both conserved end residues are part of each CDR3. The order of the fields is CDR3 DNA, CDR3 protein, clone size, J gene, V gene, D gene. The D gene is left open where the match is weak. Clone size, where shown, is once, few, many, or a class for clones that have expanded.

DNA: TGTGCCAGCACGCCCCTCACAGATACGCAGTATTTT
CDR3: CASTPLTDTQYF
size: many
J: TRBJ2-3
V: TRBV2
D: .

DNA: TGTGCCAGCACCCCCCTGGGCAGAACCTACGAGCAGTACTTC
CDR3: CASTPLGRTYEQYF
size: many
J: TRBJ2-7
V: TRBV6-2/TRBV6-3
D: .

DNA: TGTGCCAGCAGTTACTCGTGGGAGGACGCCTACGAGCAGTACTTC
CDR3: CASSYSWEDAYEQYF
size: few
J: TRBJ2-7
V: TRBV6-5
D: .

DNA: TGCGCCAGCAGCTGGGGGGCAGATACGCAGTATTTT
CDR3: CASSWGADTQYF
size: few
J: TRBJ2-3
V: TRBV5-1
D: .

DNA: TGTGCCAGCAGTCCTTGGACTAGCGGGAAGAGGGAGACCCAGTACTTC
CDR3: CASSPWTSGKRETQYF
size: many
J: TRBJ2-5
V: TRBV6-2/TRBV6-3
D: TRBD2

DNA: TGTGCCACCAGGGCTGGTACCTCCTTGGACGGCTCCTACAATGAGCAGTTCTTC
CDR3: CATRAGTSLDGSYNEQFF
size: .
J: TRBJ2-1
V: TRBV24-1
D: .

DNA: TGCAGCGTTGAGCCCCAGAGCTTGAAGACCTTCTTT
CDR3: CSVEPQSLKTFF
size: medium-sized
J: TRBJ1-1
V: TRBV29-1
D: .

DNA: TGTGCCAGCAGCCCAAGAGGGACTAGCGGGAGGAGGTCCTACAATGAGCAGTTCTTC
CDR3: CASSPRGTSGRRSYNEQFF
size: few
J: TRBJ2-1
V: TRBV9
D: TRBD2

DNA: TGTGCCAGTAAGATGACAGGGTCCGAAAAACTGTTTTTT
CDR3: CASKMTGSEKLFF
size: many
J: TRBJ1-4
V: TRBV6-6
D: TRBD1

DNA: TGCAGCGCTGGGACCTCAGAGACCCAGTACTTC
CDR3: CSAGTSETQYF
size: many
J: TRBJ2-5
V: TRBV29-1
D: .

DNA: TGTGCCATCAGTGAGCGAGGGACTTCTGGGGCCAACGTCCTGACTTTC
CDR3: CAISERGTSGANVLTF
size: few
J: TRBJ2-6
V: TRBV10-3
D: .

DNA: TGTGCCACCAGCAGCCGGGACAGGGGTATAGATACGCAGTATTTT
CDR3: CATSSRDRGIDTQYF
size: many
J: TRBJ2-3
V: TRBV15
D: TRBD1

DNA: TGTGCCAGCAGTGCATCACAGGGGCAGCCCCAGCATTTT
CDR3: CASSASQGQPQHF
size: many
J: TRBJ1-5
V: TRBV2
D: TRBD1

DNA: TGTGCCAGCAGTTTAGGGGGGGGCCTCCTGGGAAAGACCCAGTACTTC
CDR3: CASSLGGGLLGKTQYF
size: many
J: TRBJ2-5
V: TRBV28
D: .

DNA: TGTGCCAGCAGCCTCCCCCCGGAAGAGACCCAGTACTTC
CDR3: CASSLPPEETQYF
size: .
J: TRBJ2-5
V: TRBV3-1
D: .

DNA: TGCGCCAGCAGCCAAGCCGGACAGGGGACCTATGGCTACACCTTC
CDR3: CASSQAGQGTYGYTF
size: many
J: TRBJ1-2
V: TRBV4-3
D: TRBD1

DNA: TGTGCCAGCAGCTTAGACAGGGGAGCTGGAAACACCATATATTTT
CDR3: CASSLDRGAGNTIYF
size: medium-sized
J: TRBJ1-3
V: TRBV7-2
D: TRBD1

DNA: TGTGCCAGCAGTCCCCGGACTGTTTCCCCGGCTGAAGCTTTCTTT
CDR3: CASSPRTVSPAEAFF
size: many
J: TRBJ1-1
V: TRBV28
D: .

DNA: TGTGCCAGCAGCTTGGGACGTAGCACAGATACGCAGTATTTT
CDR3: CASSLGRSTDTQYF
size: many
J: TRBJ2-3
V: TRBV7-2
D: .

DNA: TGTGCCAGCAGCTTAGGGGGAGGGCGAGGCCTTCTTAGCTCCTATAATTCACCCCTCCACTTT
CDR3: CASSLGGGRGLLSSYNSPLHF
size: few
J: TRBJ1-6
V: TRBV11-2
D: .

DNA: TGTGCCAGCAGGCTTACAGGGACCGTCTTGGGTGAAAAACTGTTTTTT
CDR3: CASRLTGTVLGEKLFF
size: few
J: TRBJ1-4
V: TRBV6-5
D: .

DNA: TGTGCCAGCAGCCAAGGAGGGTACAATGAGCAGTTCTTC
CDR3: CASSQGGYNEQFF
size: many
J: TRBJ2-1
V: TRBV3-1
D: .

DNA: TGCAGTGCTCCTATCGGGGGGCACAATGAGCAGTTCTTC
CDR3: CSAPIGGHNEQFF
size: .
J: TRBJ2-1
V: TRBV20-1
D: .

DNA: TGTGCCAGCAGCTTAATGGGACAGCCGAACACTGAAGCTTTCTTT
CDR3: CASSLMGQPNTEAFF
size: many
J: TRBJ1-1
V: TRBV7-3
D: TRBD1

DNA: TGCGCCAGCAGCTGGGGACAGGAGGGGAAGGCCTACGAGCAGTACTTC
CDR3: CASSWGQEGKAYEQYF
size: .
J: TRBJ2-7
V: TRBV5-1
D: TRBD1

DNA: TGTGCCAGCAGACCCGGACAGGGGGATGGCTACACCTTC
CDR3: CASRPGQGDGYTF
size: .
J: TRBJ1-2
V: TRBV7-2
D: TRBD1

DNA: TGTGCCAGCACCTACAGGGGCGCGGAGCAGTTCTTC
CDR3: CASTYRGAEQFF
size: many
J: TRBJ2-1
V: TRBV28
D: TRBD1

DNA: TGTGCCAGCAGTTCAGGAGAAGAGACCCAGTACTTC
CDR3: CASSSGEETQYF
size: many
J: TRBJ2-5
V: TRBV12-3/TRBV12-4
D: .

DNA: TGTGCCATCAGTGGGACAGGCGGTGGCAATCAGCCCCAGCATTTT
CDR3: CAISGTGGGNQPQHF
size: many
J: TRBJ1-5
V: TRBV10-3
D: TRBD1

DNA: TGTGCCAGCTCTGGCAACGGGGCTATTAATGAAAAACTGTTTTTT
CDR3: CASSGNGAINEKLFF
size: many
J: TRBJ1-4
V: TRBV27
D: .

DNA: TGTGCCAGCAGCCCAGGAGGTAGGAACACTGAAGCTTTCTTT
CDR3: CASSPGGRNTEAFF
size: many
J: TRBJ1-1
V: TRBV7-2
D: .

DNA: TGCGCCAGCGGGGAGAGCTCCTACAATGAGCAGTTCTTC
CDR3: CASGESSYNEQFF
size: many
J: TRBJ2-1
V: TRBV5-1
D: .

DNA: TGTGCCAGCAGCCGGAAGGGGGGGACCTACGAGCAGTACTTC
CDR3: CASSRKGGTYEQYF
size: many
J: TRBJ2-7
V: TRBV3-1
D: .

DNA: TGTGCCAGCAGTGAAGGGGGACAGGGCTTTAGAGCTTTCTTT
CDR3: CASSEGGQGFRAFF
size: many
J: TRBJ1-1
V: TRBV2
D: TRBD1

DNA: TGCAGCGTCCTCCCCTACAGAAATTGGTACCAAGAGACCCAGTACTTC
CDR3: CSVLPYRNWYQETQYF
size: medium-sized
J: TRBJ2-5
V: TRBV29-1
D: .

DNA: TGCGCCAGCAGCCAACGCTACGCGGGGGTACCGCGCAGCTCTGGGGCCAACGTCCTGACTTTC
CDR3: CASSQRYAGVPRSSGANVLTF
size: medium-sized
J: TRBJ2-6
V: TRBV4-1
D: TRBD2